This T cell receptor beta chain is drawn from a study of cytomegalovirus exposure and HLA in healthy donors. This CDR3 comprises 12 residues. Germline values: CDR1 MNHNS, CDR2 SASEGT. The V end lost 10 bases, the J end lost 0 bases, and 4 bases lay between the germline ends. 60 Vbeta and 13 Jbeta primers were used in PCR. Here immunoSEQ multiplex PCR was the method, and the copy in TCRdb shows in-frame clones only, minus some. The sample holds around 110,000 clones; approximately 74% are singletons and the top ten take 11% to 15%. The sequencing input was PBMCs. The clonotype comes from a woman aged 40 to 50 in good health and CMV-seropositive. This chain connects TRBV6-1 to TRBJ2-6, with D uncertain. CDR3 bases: TGTGCCATAAACTCTGGGGCCAACGTCCTGACTTTC. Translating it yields CAINSGANVLTF.